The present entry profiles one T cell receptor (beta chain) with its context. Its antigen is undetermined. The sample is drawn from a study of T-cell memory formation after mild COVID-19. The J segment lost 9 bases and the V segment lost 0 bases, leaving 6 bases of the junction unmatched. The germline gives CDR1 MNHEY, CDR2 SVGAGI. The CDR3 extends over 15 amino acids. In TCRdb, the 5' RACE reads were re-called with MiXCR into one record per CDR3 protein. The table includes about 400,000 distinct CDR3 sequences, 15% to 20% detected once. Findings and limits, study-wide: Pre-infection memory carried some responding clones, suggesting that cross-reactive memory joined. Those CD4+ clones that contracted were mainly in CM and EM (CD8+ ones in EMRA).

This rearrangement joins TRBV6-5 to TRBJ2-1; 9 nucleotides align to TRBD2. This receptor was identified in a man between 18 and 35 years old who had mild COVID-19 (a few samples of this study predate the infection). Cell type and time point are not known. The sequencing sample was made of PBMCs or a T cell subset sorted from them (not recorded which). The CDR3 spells CASSYSGGGATEQFF. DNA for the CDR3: TGTGCCAGCAGTTACTCTGGCGGGGGGGCTACTGAGCAGTTCTTC.